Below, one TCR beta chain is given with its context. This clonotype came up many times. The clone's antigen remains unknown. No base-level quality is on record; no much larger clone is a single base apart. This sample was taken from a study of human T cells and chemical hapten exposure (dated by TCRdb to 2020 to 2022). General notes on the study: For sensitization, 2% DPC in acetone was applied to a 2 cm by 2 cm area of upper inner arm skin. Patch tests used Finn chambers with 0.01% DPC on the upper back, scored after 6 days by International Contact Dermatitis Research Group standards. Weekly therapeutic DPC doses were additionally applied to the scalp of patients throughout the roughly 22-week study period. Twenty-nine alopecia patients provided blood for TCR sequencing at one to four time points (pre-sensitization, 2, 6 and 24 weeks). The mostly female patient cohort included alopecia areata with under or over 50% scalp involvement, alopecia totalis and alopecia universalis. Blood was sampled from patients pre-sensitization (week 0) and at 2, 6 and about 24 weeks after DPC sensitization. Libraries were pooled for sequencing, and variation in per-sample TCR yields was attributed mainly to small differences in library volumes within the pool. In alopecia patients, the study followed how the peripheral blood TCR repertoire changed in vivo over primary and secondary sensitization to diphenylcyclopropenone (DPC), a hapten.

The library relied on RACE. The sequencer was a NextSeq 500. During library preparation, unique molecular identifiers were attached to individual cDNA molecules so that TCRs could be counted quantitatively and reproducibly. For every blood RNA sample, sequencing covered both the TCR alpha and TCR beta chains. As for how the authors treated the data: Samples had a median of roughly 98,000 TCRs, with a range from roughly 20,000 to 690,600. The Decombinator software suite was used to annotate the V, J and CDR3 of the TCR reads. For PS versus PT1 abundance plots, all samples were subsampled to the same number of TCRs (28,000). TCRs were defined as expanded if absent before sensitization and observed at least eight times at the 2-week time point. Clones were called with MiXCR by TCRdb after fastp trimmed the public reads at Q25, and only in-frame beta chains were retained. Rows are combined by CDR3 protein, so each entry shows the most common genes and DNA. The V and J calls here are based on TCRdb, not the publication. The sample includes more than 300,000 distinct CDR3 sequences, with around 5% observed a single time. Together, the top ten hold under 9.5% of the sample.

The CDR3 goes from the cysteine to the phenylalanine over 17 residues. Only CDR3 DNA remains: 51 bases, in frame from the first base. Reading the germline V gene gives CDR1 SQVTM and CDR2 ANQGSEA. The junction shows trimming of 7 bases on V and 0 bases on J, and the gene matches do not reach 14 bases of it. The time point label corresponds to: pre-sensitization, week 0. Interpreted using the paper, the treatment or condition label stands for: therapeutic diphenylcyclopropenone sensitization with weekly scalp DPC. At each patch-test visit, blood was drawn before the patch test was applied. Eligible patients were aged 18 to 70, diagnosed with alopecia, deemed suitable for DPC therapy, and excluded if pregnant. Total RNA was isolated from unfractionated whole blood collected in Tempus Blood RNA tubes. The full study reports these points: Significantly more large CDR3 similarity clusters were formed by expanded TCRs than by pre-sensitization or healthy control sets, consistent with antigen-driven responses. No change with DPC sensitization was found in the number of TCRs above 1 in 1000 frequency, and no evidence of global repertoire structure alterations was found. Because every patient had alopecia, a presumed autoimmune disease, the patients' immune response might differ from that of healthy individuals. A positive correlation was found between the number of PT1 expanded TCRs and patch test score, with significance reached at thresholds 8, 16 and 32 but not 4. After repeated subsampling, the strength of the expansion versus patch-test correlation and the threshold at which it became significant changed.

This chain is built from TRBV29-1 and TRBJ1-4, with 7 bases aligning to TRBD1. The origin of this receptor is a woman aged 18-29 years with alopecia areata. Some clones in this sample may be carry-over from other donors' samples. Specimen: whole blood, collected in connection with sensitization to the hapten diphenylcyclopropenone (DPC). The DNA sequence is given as TGCAGCGCCGGGACAGCGATGCCCTCAGCAACTAATGAAAAACTGTTTTTT. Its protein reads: CSAGTAMPSATNEKLFF.